The clone carrying this T cell receptor (beta chain) was detected ten times or more. Its target is unknown. The junction does not match germline at one end; this may be a read error. This CDR3 is 13 amino acids long. The V gene's germline CDR1 is MDHEN and CDR2 SYDVKM. This entry comes from a study of T cells in Graves' hyperthyroidism and ophthalmopathy. RNA transcripts yielded amplified TCR beta CDR3 regions. In the first-round RT-PCR of the TCR CDR3, the HTBI primer set was used. TCRdb re-derived calls from the multiplex PCR reads in MiXCR, one entry per CDR3 protein. The repertoire holds approximately 510,000 distinct CDR3 sequences, roughly 20% seen once, with approximately 26% in the top ten. Findings and caveats of the study: From stable hyperthyroidism, ophthalmopathy was set apart by a 13 V-J model.

Sequenced input: blood. The TCR sequence derives from a man aged 18-30 years with Graves' hyperthyroidism. The V gene is TRBV28, the J gene TRBJ1-1; no reliable D call. CDR3 in amino acids: CASSLWPGAEAFF. The CDR3 region has the DNA TGTGCCAGCAGTCTATGGCCCGGGGCTGAAGCTTTCTTT.